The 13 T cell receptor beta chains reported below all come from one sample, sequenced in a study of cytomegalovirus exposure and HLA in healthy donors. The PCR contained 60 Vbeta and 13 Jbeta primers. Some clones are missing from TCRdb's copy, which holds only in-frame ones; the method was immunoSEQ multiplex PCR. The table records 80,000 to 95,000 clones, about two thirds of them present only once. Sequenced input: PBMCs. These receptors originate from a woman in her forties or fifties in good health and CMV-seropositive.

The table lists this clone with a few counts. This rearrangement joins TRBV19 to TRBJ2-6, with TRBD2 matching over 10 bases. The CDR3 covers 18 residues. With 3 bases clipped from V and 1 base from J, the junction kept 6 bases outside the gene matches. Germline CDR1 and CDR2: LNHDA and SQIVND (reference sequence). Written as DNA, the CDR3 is TGTGCCAGTAGTATGGGACTAGCGATGGAGTCTGGGGCCAACGTCCTGACTTTC. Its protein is CASSMGLAMESGANVLTF.

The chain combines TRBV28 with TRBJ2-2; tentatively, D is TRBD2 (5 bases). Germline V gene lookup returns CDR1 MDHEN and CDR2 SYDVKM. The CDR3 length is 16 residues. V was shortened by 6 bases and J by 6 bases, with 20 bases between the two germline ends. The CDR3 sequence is CASSRFGRQRPGELFF. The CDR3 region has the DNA TGTGCCAGCAGCCGGTTCGGGCGGCAGCGGCCCGGGGAGCTGTTTTTT.

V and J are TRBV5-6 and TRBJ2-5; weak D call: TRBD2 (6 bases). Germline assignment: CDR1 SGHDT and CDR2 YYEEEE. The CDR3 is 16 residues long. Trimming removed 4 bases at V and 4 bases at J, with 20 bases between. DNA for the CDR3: TGTGCCAGCAGCGCCACTCCGGGACTCAGAGGAGAGACCCAGTACTTC. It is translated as CASSATPGLRGETQYF.

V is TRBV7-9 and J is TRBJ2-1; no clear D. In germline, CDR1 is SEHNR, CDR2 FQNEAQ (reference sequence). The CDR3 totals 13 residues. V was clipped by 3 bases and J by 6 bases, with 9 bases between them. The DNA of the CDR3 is TGTGCCAGCAGCTTTACTGGTATCAATGAGCAGTTCTTC. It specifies CASSFTGINEQFF.

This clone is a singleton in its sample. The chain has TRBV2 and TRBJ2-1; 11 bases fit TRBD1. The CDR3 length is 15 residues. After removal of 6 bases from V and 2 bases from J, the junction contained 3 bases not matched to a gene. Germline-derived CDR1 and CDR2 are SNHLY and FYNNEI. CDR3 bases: TGTGCCAGCAGATCGGGACAGGGGGCCTACAATGAGCAGTTCTTC. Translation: CASRSGQGAYNEQFF. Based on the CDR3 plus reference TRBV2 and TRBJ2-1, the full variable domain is EPEVTQTPSHQVTQMGQEVILRCVPISNHLYFYWYRQILGQKVEFLVSFYNNEISEKSEIFDDQFSVERPDGSNFTLKIRSTKLEDSAMYFCASRSGQGAYNEQFFGPGTRLTVL.

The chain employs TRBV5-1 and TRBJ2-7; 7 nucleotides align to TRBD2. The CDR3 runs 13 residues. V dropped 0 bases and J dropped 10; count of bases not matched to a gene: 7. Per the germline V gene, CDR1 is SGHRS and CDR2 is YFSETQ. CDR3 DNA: TGCGCCAGCAGCTTGGAGGCCCCAGCGGGACAGTACTTC. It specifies CASSLEAPAGQYF.

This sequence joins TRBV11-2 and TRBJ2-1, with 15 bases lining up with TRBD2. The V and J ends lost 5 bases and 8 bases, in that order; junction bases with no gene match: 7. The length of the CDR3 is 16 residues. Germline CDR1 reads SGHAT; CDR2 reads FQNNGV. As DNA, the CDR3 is TGTGCCAGCAGCCCCACGGGACTAGCGGGAGGCGATGAGCAGTTCTTC. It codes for CASSPTGLAGGDEQFF.

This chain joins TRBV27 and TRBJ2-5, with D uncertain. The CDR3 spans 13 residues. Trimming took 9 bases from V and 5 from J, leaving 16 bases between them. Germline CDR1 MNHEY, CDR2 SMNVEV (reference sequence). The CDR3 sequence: CASRPTGAETQYF. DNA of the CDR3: TGTGCCAGTCGCCCAACCGGAGCGGAGACCCAGTACTTC.

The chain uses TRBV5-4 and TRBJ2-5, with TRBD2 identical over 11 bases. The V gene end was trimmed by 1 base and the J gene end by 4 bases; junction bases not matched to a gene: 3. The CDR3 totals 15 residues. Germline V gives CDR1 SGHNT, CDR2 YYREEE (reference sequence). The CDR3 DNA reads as TGTGCCAGCAGCTTGAAGCTAGCGGGAGGAGAGACCCAGTACTTC. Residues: CASSLKLAGGETQYF. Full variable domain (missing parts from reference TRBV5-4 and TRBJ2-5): ETGVTQSPTHLIKTRGQQVTLRCSSQSGHNTVSWYQQALGQGPQFIFQYYREEENGRGNFPPRFSGLQFPNYSSELNVNALELDDSALYLCASSLKLAGGETQYFGPGTRLLVL.

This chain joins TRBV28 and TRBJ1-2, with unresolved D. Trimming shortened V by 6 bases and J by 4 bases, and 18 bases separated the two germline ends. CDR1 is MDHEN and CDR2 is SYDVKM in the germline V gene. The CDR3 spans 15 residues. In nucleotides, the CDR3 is TGTGCCAGCAGCAACACGATTGGCTCTCCCTATGGCTACACCTTC. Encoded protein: CASSNTIGSPYGYTF.

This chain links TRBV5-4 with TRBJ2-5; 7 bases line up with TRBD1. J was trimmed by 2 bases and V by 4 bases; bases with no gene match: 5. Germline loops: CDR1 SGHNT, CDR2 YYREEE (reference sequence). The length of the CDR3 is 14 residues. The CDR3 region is CASSKTGQQETQYF. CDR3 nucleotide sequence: TGTGCCAGCAGCAAGACAGGGCAACAAGAGACCCAGTACTTC. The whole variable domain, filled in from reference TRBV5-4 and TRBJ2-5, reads ETGVTQSPTHLIKTRGQQVTLRCSSQSGHNTVSWYQQALGQGPQFIFQYYREEENGRGNFPPRFSGLQFPNYSSELNVNALELDDSALYLCASSKTGQQETQYFGPGTRLLVL.

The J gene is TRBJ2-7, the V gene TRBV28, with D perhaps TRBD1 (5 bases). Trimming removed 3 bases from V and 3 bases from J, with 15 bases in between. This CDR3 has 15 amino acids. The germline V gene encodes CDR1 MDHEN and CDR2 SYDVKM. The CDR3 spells CASSFNWTNYYEQYF. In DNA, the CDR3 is TGTGCCAGCAGTTTCAACTGGACAAACTACTACGAGCAGTACTTC. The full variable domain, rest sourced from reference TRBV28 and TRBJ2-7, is DVKVTQSSRYLVKRTGEKVFLECVQDMDHENMFWYRQDPGLGLRLIYFSYDVKMKEKGDIPEGYSVSREKKERFSLILESASTNQTSMYLCASSFNWTNYYEQYFGPGTRLTVT.

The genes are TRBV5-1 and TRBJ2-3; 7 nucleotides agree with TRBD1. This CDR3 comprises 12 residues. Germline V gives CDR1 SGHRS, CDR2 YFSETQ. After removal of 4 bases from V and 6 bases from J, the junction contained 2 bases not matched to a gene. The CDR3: CASSTDRDTQYF. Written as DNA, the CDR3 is TGCGCCAGCAGCACGGACAGGGATACGCAGTATTTT.